Presented here are 12 T cell receptor beta chains from one specimen sequenced in a study of T cells in localized non-small cell lung cancer. Data came from immunoSEQ multiplex PCR; TCRdb stores just in-frame clones and leaves some out. The sample has about 6,700 clones, under 65% seen once. Material: lymph node tissue, obtained before any cancer treatment. These receptors all come from an older female donor with stage I lung adenocarcinoma.

This rearrangement joins TRBV19 to TRBJ1-1, with D possibly matching TRBD1 (6 bases). V was shortened by 5 bases and J by 0 bases, with 10 bases between the two germline ends. Germline CDR1 LNHDA, CDR2 SQIVND (reference sequence). The length of the CDR3 is 14 residues. The CDR3 protein is CASSWGTLNTEAFF. The CDR3 nucleotides are TGTGCCAGTAGTTGGGGGACATTGAACACTGAAGCTTTCTTT.

V and J are TRBV29-1 and TRBJ2-3; D remains ambiguous. The CDR3 sequence is 12 residues long. The V and J ends lost 4 bases and 3 bases respectively, with 8 bases between them. Germline CDR1 SQVTM, CDR2 ANQGSEA. The CDR3 nucleotides are TGCAGCGTTGTTTACACTACAGATACGCAGTATTTT. Protein: CSVVYTTDTQYF.

The chain employs TRBV19 and TRBJ2-2; TRBD1 aligns across 9 bases. Germline-derived CDR1 and CDR2 are LNHDA and SQIVND (reference sequence). The CDR3 loop spans 15 amino acids. The ends lost 6 bases at V and 8 bases at J; junction bases unmatched: 10. This chain's CDR3 is CASRTGGARAGELFF. The DNA of the CDR3 is TGTGCCAGTAGAACAGGGGGCGCGCGAGCTGGGGAGCTGTTTTTT.

The J gene is TRBJ1-2, the V gene TRBV28; 10 positions agree with TRBD1. From germline, CDR1 is MDHEN and CDR2 SYDVKM. With 5 bases clipped from V and 4 bases from J, the junction kept 4 bases outside the gene matches. This CDR3 is 14 amino acids long. The CDR3 here is CASSPTGGLYGYTF. CDR3 coding DNA: TGTGCCAGCAGTCCGACAGGGGGCCTCTATGGCTACACCTTC.

J is TRBJ2-1 and V is TRBV19; D unclear. The V end was cut by 0 bases, the J end by 12 bases, with 12 bases between. The CDR3 extends over 13 amino acids. Germline CDR1 reads LNHDA; CDR2 reads SQIVND (reference sequence). Written as DNA, the CDR3 is TGTGCCAGTAGTATAGATCTAGACCACTCGCAGTTCTTC. Translated: CASSIDLDHSQFF.

With regard to this clone: Compared with germline, one end of the junction differs, possibly owing to a read error. J is TRBJ1-5 and V is TRBV30; 11 bases map to TRBD1. This CDR3 is 15 amino acids long. The germline CDR1 and CDR2 sequences are GTSNPN and SVGIG (reference sequence). The CDR3 here is CAWSVRTGGNQPQHF. CDR3 coding DNA: TGTGCCTGGAGTGTAAGGACAGGGGGCAATCAGCCTCAGCATTTT. Variable domain in full (rest from reference TRBV30 and TRBJ1-5): SQTIHQWPATLVQPVGSPLSLECTVEGTSNPNLYWYRQAAGRGLQLLFYSVGIGQISSEVPQNLSASRPQDRQFILSSKKLLLSDSGFYLCAWSVRTGGNQPQHFGDGTRLSIL.

There are a few counts of this clone. The V and J genes are TRBV6-8 and TRBJ1-1; D is unclear. Trimming stripped 0 bases from V and 3 bases from J, with 5 bases between. The CDR3 is made up of 13 amino acids. Germline CDR1 reads MNHGY; CDR2 reads SAAAGT. The CDR3 sequence: CASSYSSDTEAFF. DNA of the CDR3: TGTGCCAGCAGTTACTCGAGTGACACTGAAGCTTTCTTT.

V is TRBV4-1 and J is TRBJ1-3; perhaps TRBD1 as D (6 bases). Trimming pared 0 bases from V and 2 bases from J, leaving 17 bases between. CDR1 is MGHRA, CDR2 YSYEKL, per germline. CDR3 size: 18 residues. CDR3 region: CASSQDSIAWTAGNTIYF. The CDR3 region has the DNA TGCGCCAGCAGCCAAGATAGCATAGCCTGGACAGCTGGAAACACCATATATTTT.

This clone has only a few counts. The J gene is TRBJ1-5, the V gene TRBV6-8; D might be TRBD1 (5 bases). Germline values: CDR1 MNHGY, CDR2 SAAAGT. Trimming cost V 5 bases and J 3 bases, with 29 bases left between them. This CDR3 contains 20 residues. CDR3 DNA: TGTGCCAGCAGTAAACACATCCTCAGCCAGGGAACGGGGTACAATCAGCCCCAGCATTTT. Amino acids: CASSKHILSQGTGYNQPQHF.

This chain uses TRBV15 with TRBJ2-3; D not resolved. The CDR3 contains 14 residues. Per the germline V gene, CDR1 is LNHNV and CDR2 is YYDKDF (reference sequence). V lost 0 bases and J 1 base, leaving 5 bases between the germline ends. The CDR3 loop is CATSRDRGTDTQYF. The CDR3 DNA follows: TGTGCCACCAGCAGAGATCGGGGCACAGATACGCAGTATTTT.

This clone has a single count. The V gene is TRBV28, the J gene TRBJ2-4; TRBD2 matches 7 bases. The CDR3 runs 16 residues. CDR1 is MDHEN, CDR2 SYDVKM, per germline. Unmatched junction bases numbered 11, after V lost 7 bases and J lost 2 bases. This CDR3 reads CASTSPGLTTKNIQYF. CDR3 coding DNA: TGTGCCAGCACCTCGCCGGGACTAACGACCAAAAACATTCAGTACTTC.

In its sample, this clone was seen a few times. This chain connects TRBV9 to TRBJ2-7, with D maybe TRBD2 (6 bases). Deletions cut 5 bases from V and 7 bases from J, with 16 bases between. The CDR3 contains 13 residues. The germline CDR1 and CDR2 sequences are SGDLS and YYNGEE. CDR3 protein: CASSASPREEQYF. CDR3 bases: TGTGCCAGCAGTGCTAGCCCCCGGGAGGAGCAGTACTTC.